A single sample is the source of the 29 T cell receptor beta chains below, sequenced in a study of OX40 agonist ivuxolimab in advanced cancers. The method was immunoSEQ multiplex PCR; TCRdb's version includes in-frame clones alone and lacks a portion of them. There are tens of thousands of clones in the sample; about 86% occur only once, and more than 12% lies in the top ten. The sample here was CD4+ or CD8+ T cells sorted from blood, taken in a trial of the OX40 agonist ivuxolimab. The receptors originated from an adult with an advanced solid tumor such as melanoma, head and neck, liver or kidney cancer.

CDR3 bases: TGTGCCACCAGGGGGGGCCGACAGCCCCAGCATTTT. It translates to CATRGGRQPQHF. The chain carries TRBV15 and TRBJ1-5; the D gene is possibly TRBD1 (6 bases). V shed 6 bases and J shed 7 bases, with 10 bases lying between them. The CDR3 totals 12 residues. The germline V gene has CDR1 LNHNV and CDR2 YYDKDF (reference sequence).

A single count supports this clone. The chain carries TRBV4-3 and TRBJ2-7, with D possibly being TRBD2 (6 bases). CDR1 LGHNA and CDR2 YSLEER come from the germline V gene. The V end was cut by 0 bases, the J end by 0 bases, with 9 bases between. The CDR3 consists of 15 residues. The CDR3 DNA reads TGCGCCAGCAGCCAAGATTACGGGAGCTCCTACGAGCAGTACTTC. Translation gives CASSQDYGSSYEQYF.

The chain combines TRBV25-1 with TRBJ2-2, with TRBD2 as a possible D gene (5 bases). The ends were cut back, 3 bases at V and 5 bases at J, with 10 bases in the middle. The CDR3 has 14 residues. The germline gives CDR1 MGHDK, CDR2 SYGVNS. DNA of the CDR3: TGTGCCAGCAGTGAGCCTCTAGCTACCGGGGAGCTGTTTTTT. Its protein is CASSEPLATGELFF.

The CDR3 region is CASSQGGDGYTF. As DNA, the CDR3 is TGTGCCAGCAGCCAGGGGGGGGATGGCTACACCTTC. The J gene is TRBJ1-2, the V gene TRBV4-2; D might be TRBD1 (5 bases). Trimming removed 3 bases from V and 6 bases from J, with 8 bases in between. Per the germline V gene, CDR1 is LGHNA and CDR2 is YNFKEQ. The CDR3 runs to 12 residues.

This clone was counted only a few times. The chain is built from TRBV28 and TRBJ1-1; 10 bases agree with TRBD1. Germline CDR1 is MDHEN and CDR2 is SYDVKM. The CDR3 is 15 amino acids. J gave up 4 bases and V 6 bases, and 8 bases lay outside the gene matches. This CDR3 is CASRSPGQGITEAFF. The CDR3 nucleotides are TGTGCCAGCAGATCCCCGGGACAGGGGATCACTGAAGCTTTCTTT.

Concerning this clone: The junction departs from the called germline gene at one end, perhaps through a read error. The CDR3 sequence: CASSLVVSRRGAVF. For the CDR3, the DNA is TGTGCCAGCAGCTTAGTGGTCAGTCGCCGGGGAGCTGTTTTT. The chain links TRBV11-3 to TRBJ2-2; the D gene is possibly TRBD2 (5 bases). The CDR3 loop spans 14 amino acids. The germline V gene encodes CDR1 SGHNT and CDR2 YENEEA. The whole variable domain, remainder taken from reference TRBV11-3 and TRBJ2-2, is EAGVVQSPRYKIIEKKQPVAFWCNPISGHNTLYWYLQNLGQGPELLIRYENEEAVDDSQLPKDRFSAERLKGVDSTLKIQPAELGDSAVYLCASSLVVSRRGAVFGEGSRLTVL.

The genes are TRBV19 and TRBJ2-4; TRBD1 is a possible D gene (5 bases). The germline gives CDR1 LNHDA, CDR2 SQIVND (reference sequence). This CDR3 region has 16 residues. Deletions cut 3 bases from V and 4 bases from J, with 16 bases between. The CDR3 coding sequence is TGTGCCAGTAGTATCCTTCCAGGGTTTGGGAAAAACATTCAGTACTTC. This translates into CASSILPGFGKNIQYF.

The chain employs TRBV5-6 and TRBJ2-3; D unclear. The CDR3 contains 17 residues. Per germline, CDR1 SGHDT and CDR2 YYEEEE. V gave up 4 bases and J gave up 2 bases, with 20 bases separating them. The CDR3 nucleotides are TGTGCCAGCAGCGAAAGTCGGATCCTAGTCCCCACAGATACGCAGTATTTT. Amino acids: CASSESRILVPTDTQYF.

The CDR3 nucleotides are TGTGCCAGCAGTATTAGGGTGGGGGACAATGAGCAGTTCTTC. Translating it yields CASSIRVGDNEQFF. V usage is TRBV28 and J usage is TRBJ2-1; D tentatively reads TRBD1 or TRBD2 (5 bases each). V lost 5 bases and J 5 bases, leaving 13 bases between the germline ends. The CDR3 length is 14 residues. Germline CDR1 MDHEN, CDR2 SYDVKM.

The chain is built from TRBV7-5 and TRBJ2-1; the table's D call, TRBD1, has no DNA check behind it. TRBV7-5 is a documented pseudogene. This CDR3 contains 15 residues. Here the CDR3 reads CVRSLPWALSFEQFF. The CDR3 DNA sequence: TGTGTCAGAAGCTTACCATGGGCCTTGTCGTTTGAGCAGTTCTTC.

The genes are TRBV27 and TRBJ1-1; D possibly corresponds to TRBD1 (5 bases). V dropped 1 base and J dropped 4 bases, with 10 bases sitting between them. Germline loops: CDR1 MNHEY, CDR2 SMNVEV (reference sequence). This CDR3 region has 14 residues. The CDR3 sequence: CASSLWGLGTEAFF. The CDR3 region has the DNA TGTGCCAGCAGTTTATGGGGGTTGGGCACTGAAGCTTTCTTT.

The chain is built from TRBV7-7 and TRBJ2-7; 7 bases agree with TRBD1. The CDR3 extends over 14 amino acids. V was clipped by 5 bases and J by 0 bases; unmatched bases: 4. CDR1 and CDR2 from the germline V gene are SSHAT and FNYEAQ (reference sequence). CDR3 sequence (DNA): TGTGCCAGCAGCCTGGGACAGCACTCCTACGAGCAGTACTTC. Protein: CASSLGQHSYEQYF.

V is TRBV6-5 and J is TRBJ2-5; D is perhaps TRBD1 or TRBD2 (5 bases each). The CDR3 spans 15 residues. Germline V gene data show CDR1 as MNHEY and CDR2 as SVGAGI. V was cut by 0 bases and J by 5 bases, with 13 bases left in between. CDR3 nucleotides: TGTGCCAGCAGTTACTCGATAAACGGGGACGAGACCCAGTACTTC. Its translation is CASSYSINGDETQYF.

The rearrangement uses TRBV7-9 and TRBJ1-2, with D possibly TRBD1 on 5 matching bases. This CDR3 contains 14 residues. The germline V and J ends were trimmed by 1 base and 1 base, with 7 bases remaining between them. Per the germline V gene, CDR1 is SEHNR and CDR2 is FQNEAQ (reference sequence). The CDR3 DNA reads TGTGCCAGCAGCTTAGAGGGGTTTAACTATGGCTACACCTTC. It codes for CASSLEGFNYGYTF.

This clone turned up a few times. The chain links TRBV5-1 to TRBJ1-2; D not resolved. Looked up from germline, CDR1 is SGHRS and CDR2 is YFSETQ. Trimming removed 0 bases at V and 2 bases at J, with 5 bases between. The CDR3 is made up of 13 amino acids. The CDR3 protein is CASSLVGNYGYTF. The CDR3 coding sequence is TGCGCCAGCAGCTTGGTAGGGAACTATGGCTACACCTTC.

The chain recombines TRBV6-4 with TRBJ1-2, with D tentatively TRBD1 (5 bases). Looked up from germline, CDR1 is MRHNA and CDR2 is SNTAGT. V was cut by 3 bases and J by 4 bases, with 15 bases left in between. The CDR3 is 15 amino acids. The CDR3 region is CASSDSRVKGYGYTF. DNA of the CDR3: TGTGCCAGCAGTGATTCCAGGGTTAAAGGCTATGGCTACACCTTC.

The rearrangement joins TRBV7-8 to TRBJ2-7; the match to TRBD1 covers 12 bases. CDR1 SGHVS and CDR2 FQNEAQ come from the germline V gene. This CDR3 contains 16 residues. The V segment lost 3 bases and the J segment 4 bases; nucleotides outside the gene matches: 7. The CDR3 coding sequence is TGTGCCAGCAGCTTGGAGGGGACAGGGGGCTTTTACGAGCAGTACTTC. Its translation is CASSLEGTGGFYEQYF.

The chain has TRBV5-6 and TRBJ1-2; the match to TRBD1 covers 11 bases. CDR1 is SGHDT, CDR2 YYEEEE, per germline. Trimming removed 3 bases from V and 4 bases from J; junction bases left unmatched: 2. The CDR3 has 14 amino acids. CDR3 DNA: TGTGCCAGCAGCTGGGACAGGGGGAGCTATGGCTACACCTTC. As protein: CASSWDRGSYGYTF.

The genes are TRBV28 and TRBJ2-3, with a possible D match to TRBD2 (5 bases). The CDR3 runs to 14 residues. CDR1 MDHEN and CDR2 SYDVKM come from the germline V gene. V lost 2 bases and J 1 base, leaving 7 bases between the germline ends. CDR3 nucleotides: TGTGCCAGCAGTTTAGGGCGGGGCACAGATACGCAGTATTTT. This sequence encodes CASSLGRGTDTQYF.

The chain carries TRBV2 and TRBJ1-5, with D perhaps TRBD1 (5 bases). Germline-derived CDR1 and CDR2 are SNHLY and FYNNEI. V lost 3 bases and J 6 bases, leaving 15 bases between the germline ends. This CDR3 spans 15 amino acids. CDR3 residues: CASSDEGFNVQPQHF. The CDR3 DNA follows: TGTGCCAGCAGTGATGAGGGGTTTAATGTTCAGCCCCAGCATTTT.

V usage is TRBV11-2 and J usage is TRBJ1-5, with D unresolved. Germline loops: CDR1 SGHAT, CDR2 FQNNGV. Trimming removed 0 bases at V and 6 bases at J, with 6 bases between. The CDR3 is 13 amino acids. Here the CDR3 DNA reads TGTGCCAGCAGCTTAGACAGTGCTCAGCCCCAGCATTTT. Protein: CASSLDSAQPQHF.

Many counts were recorded for this clone. The V gene is TRBV7-8, the J gene TRBJ2-7; D call uncertain. Germline CDR1 reads SGHVS; CDR2 reads FQNEAQ. CDR3 length equals 17 residues. Trimming cost V 1 base and J 1 base, with 17 bases left between them. In DNA, the CDR3 is TGTGCCAGCAGCTTAGGGAGTCGGGTCTCACGATCCTACGAGCAGTACTTC. As protein: CASSLGSRVSRSYEQYF.

The rearrangement links TRBV4-1 to TRBJ2-3, with a possible D match to TRBD1 (5 bases). The V and J ends lost 4 bases and 3 bases respectively, with 17 bases between them. CDR1 MGHRA and CDR2 YSYEKL come from the germline V gene. The CDR3 sequence is 16 residues long. This CDR3 is CASSLKGHGGTDTQYF. The CDR3 bases are TGCGCCAGCAGCCTGAAGGGGCACGGTGGAACAGATACGCAGTATTTT.

V and J are TRBV11-3 and TRBJ2-2, with D possibly being TRBD2 (6 bases). Germline CDR1 and CDR2: SGHNT and YENEEA. The CDR3 loop spans 16 amino acids. Trimming took 0 bases from V and 3 from J, leaving 11 bases between them. CDR3 sequence reads: CASSLDGGIYTGELFF. Here the CDR3 DNA reads TGTGCCAGCAGCTTAGACGGCGGGATATACACCGGGGAGCTGTTTTTT.

The chain couples TRBV10-3 to TRBJ2-1, with TRBD1 matching 7 bases. J lost 6 bases, V lost 6 bases, and 11 bases had no gene match. CDR1 and CDR2 from the germline V gene are ENHRY and SYGVKD. The CDR3 length is 15 residues. The DNA of the CDR3 is TGTGCCATCAGCCTGGGACAGAGGCCAGCCAATGAGCAGTTCTTC. Residues: CAISLGQRPANEQFF.

V gene TRBV15 combines with J gene TRBJ2-1; no firm D call. The germline V gene has CDR1 LNHNV and CDR2 YYDKDF (reference sequence). The CDR3 contains 15 residues. V was pared by 0 bases and J by 4 bases, with 10 bases between. The CDR3 coding sequence is TGTGCCACCAGCAGAGAGGCTAGTTGGTACAATGAGCAGTTCTTC. This encodes CATSREASWYNEQFF.

J is TRBJ2-6 and V is TRBV15, with D perhaps TRBD2 (6 bases). Germline CDR1 LNHNV, CDR2 YYDKDF (reference sequence). CDR3 length equals 16 residues. Trimming cost V 9 bases and J 0 bases, with 15 bases left between them. CDR3 sequence reads: CATEGRQISGANVLTF. The CDR3 nucleotides are TGTGCCACGGAGGGGCGACAGATCTCTGGGGCCAACGTCCTGACTTTC.

V gene TRBV2 combines with J gene TRBJ1-1; D is ambiguous. The germline V gene has CDR1 SNHLY and CDR2 FYNNEI. The CDR3 has 10 residues. Trimming cost V 5 bases and J 6 bases, with 4 bases left between them. The CDR3 sequence: CASSNPEAFF. The CDR3 DNA sequence: TGTGCCAGCAGTAACCCTGAAGCTTTCTTT.

CDR3 nucleotide sequence: TGTGCCAGCAGTGAAGCACTGACTAGCTACGAGCAGTACGTC. Protein: CASSEALTSYEQYV. The rearrangement links TRBV6-1 to TRBJ2-7, with D tentatively TRBD2 (6 bases). Germline CDR1 MNHNS, CDR2 SASEGT. The CDR3 is made up of 14 amino acids. V lost 0 bases and J 3 bases, leaving 9 bases between the germline ends.